The T cell receptor (beta chain) described here comes from a study of T cells in localized non-small cell lung cancer. The CDR3 is 13 amino acids. The ends lost 4 bases at V and 6 bases at J; junction bases unmatched: 4. Germline assignment: CDR1 SGDLS and CDR2 YYNGEE. General study findings and limits: Researchers found a median approximately 55 of the top 100 tumor clones in adjacent lung. Uninvolved adjacent lung had more T cell clonality than any other tissue, topping tumor.

In the case of this clone: Its matching antigen is unknown.

Libraries were prepared by immunoSEQ multiplex PCR; TCRdb keeps only in-frame clonotypes and omits some of them. The sample shows 3,000 or so clones, around 24% of them seen only once. The chain joins TRBV9 to TRBJ2-7; 10 bases map to TRBD1. This clonotype was obtained from a female donor older than 55 with stage I lung adenocarcinoma. The sample consisted of lung tumor tissue, taken before any cancer treatment. The CDR3 DNA is TGTGCCAGCAGCCGGGACAGGGGTGGCGAGCAGTACTTC. This translates into CASSRDRGGEQYF.